The 30 T cell receptor beta chains in this list originate from one sample, sequenced in a study of blood T cells in healthy people across ages. The second PCR ran about 6 to 12 cycles with a sample-barcoded 5' primer and J-beta primers. A single record per CDR3 protein comes from TCRdb applying MiXCR to the 5' RACE reads. The sample carries approximately 820,000 distinct CDR3 sequences, about 42% recorded once. The material sequenced was blood. These receptors came from a man aged 60 to 69 in good health.

This clonotype occurred once. The rearrangement joins TRBV6-2 or TRBV6-3 to TRBJ2-1, with 10 bases identical to TRBD1. V lost 6 bases and J lost 0; bases outside the gene matches: 11. Germline V gives CDR1 MNHEY, CDR2 SVGEGT. This CDR3 comprises 18 residues. CDR3 DNA sequence: TGTGCCAGCAGAGGGACAGGGGTCGGGGGGGGCTCCTACAATGAGCAGTTCTTC. This encodes CASRGTGVGGGSYNEQFF.

The chain employs TRBV7-9 and TRBJ1-1; unclear D gene. Trimming took 3 bases from V and 7 from J, leaving 12 bases between them. CDR1 and CDR2 from the germline V gene are SEHNR and FQNEAQ (reference sequence). CDR3 length: 13 residues. The CDR3 DNA sequence: TGTGCCAGCAGCTTTCGCTCACCAGATGAAGCTTTCTTT. As protein: CASSFRSPDEAFF.

This clonotype was detected a few times. The V call is TRBV6-5, the J call TRBJ1-4, with D hard to call. The V gene lost 5 bases and the J gene lost 8 bases, with 15 bases spanning the gap. The CDR3 has 14 amino acids. In germline, CDR1 is MNHEY, CDR2 SVGAGI. The CDR3 DNA reads TGTGCCAGCAGTCCTAAGGGAAGTTGGGAAAAACTGTTTTTT. This sequence encodes CASSPKGSWEKLFF.

The J gene is TRBJ1-6, the V gene TRBV3-1; TRBD1 might be the D (5 bases). The CDR3 spans 16 residues. CDR1 LGHDT and CDR2 YNNKEL come from the germline V gene (reference sequence). V was pared by 3 bases and J by 0 bases, with 9 bases between. CDR3 DNA: TGTGCCAGCAGCCAGGACACGGGCTCCTATAATTCACCCCTCCACTTT. Translating gives CASSQDTGSYNSPLHF.

This clonotype occurred a few times. This chain links TRBV20-1 with TRBJ2-5; no definite D call. Germline values: CDR1 DFQATT, CDR2 SNEGSKA (reference sequence). CDR3 length: 13 amino acids. V shed 0 bases and J shed 3 bases, with 8 bases lying between them. The CDR3 nucleotides read TGCAGTGCTAGAGATCGAGCAGAAGAGACCCAGTACTTC. Residues: CSARDRAEETQYF.

This rearrangement joins TRBV10-3 to TRBJ2-7; D may match TRBD1 or TRBD2 (5 bases each). Germline CDR1 reads ENHRY; CDR2 reads SYGVKD. CDR3 length: 13 amino acids. V lost 3 bases, J lost 6 bases, and 12 bases lay in between. CDR3 loop: CAISDPGPPEQYF. CDR3 nucleotide sequence: TGTGCCATCAGTGATCCGGGACCACCCGAGCAGTACTTC.

The gene calls are TRBV6-5 and TRBJ2-7; maybe TRBD2 (6 bases). Between the trimmed V and J ends, which lost 2 bases and 1 base, there was a span of 9 bases. The germline V gene has CDR1 MNHEY and CDR2 SVGAGI. This CDR3 region has 14 residues. The CDR3 here is CASSYLANSYEQYF. As DNA, the CDR3 is TGTGCCAGCAGTTACCTAGCGAATTCCTACGAGCAGTACTTC.

V and J are TRBV18 and TRBJ2-1; D not certain. The CDR3 is 13 residues long. Looked up from germline, CDR1 is KGHSH and CDR2 is LQKENI. Trimming removed 2 bases from V and 9 bases from J, with 11 bases in between. The CDR3 region is CASSPFTVSEQFF. CDR3 sequence (DNA): TGTGCCAGCTCACCATTCACTGTTAGTGAGCAGTTCTTC. Complete variable domain (other parts from reference TRBV18 and TRBJ2-1): NAGVMQNPRHLVRRRGQEARLRCSPMKGHSHVYWYRQLPEEGLKFMVYLQKENIIDESGMPKERFSAEFPKEGPSILRIQQVVRGDSAAYFCASSPFTVSEQFFGPGTRLTVL.

The genes are TRBV6-2 or TRBV6-3 and TRBJ2-3; the D call may be TRBD1 or TRBD2 (5 bases each). From germline, CDR1 is MNHEY and CDR2 SVGEGT. This CDR3 spans 15 amino acids. V lost 0 bases and J 6 bases, leaving 13 bases between the germline ends. DNA of the CDR3: TGTGCCAGCAGTTACTCTTTCTCGAGGGGCGATACGCAGTATTTT. Translation gives CASSYSFSRGDTQYF.

With respect to this clonotype: A much larger clone lies one base from this, so it may be a read error. V usage is TRBV5-4 and J usage is TRBJ2-1; tentatively, D is TRBD2 (7 bases). Per the germline V gene, CDR1 is SGHNT and CDR2 is YYREEE (reference sequence). The length of the CDR3 is 15 residues. CDR3 in DNA: TGTGCCGGCAGCTTGGAAGGGGGGGGGCCTGTTGAGCAGTTCTTC. It specifies CAGSLEGGGPVEQFF.

In its sample, this clonotype was seen a few times. The V and J genes are TRBV4-1 and TRBJ2-7, with D tentatively TRBD1 (6 bases). The germline gives CDR1 MGHRA, CDR2 YSYEKL. Trimming took off 0 bases at V and 6 bases at J, with 15 bases between the two ends. This CDR3 has 15 amino acids. The CDR3 sequence is CASSQEGAPSREQYF. The CDR3, as DNA: TGCGCCAGCAGCCAAGAGGGGGCCCCCAGTCGCGAGCAGTACTTC.

This clonotype was found a few times. The rearrangement links TRBV7-2 to TRBJ2-4; 7 bases map to TRBD1. Per germline, CDR1 SGHTA and CDR2 FQGNSA. V shed 5 bases and J 0 bases; nucleotides not matched to a gene: 7. The CDR3 is made up of 16 amino acids. In DNA form, the CDR3 reads TGTGCCAGCAGCCCGGGCCAGGGGGTAGCCAAAAACATTCAGTACTTC. This encodes CASSPGQGVAKNIQYF.

This clonotype appeared a few times. This sequence joins TRBV6-2 or TRBV6-3 and TRBJ2-7, with TRBD2 matching 11 bases. The V segment lost 2 bases and the J segment 3 bases; nucleotides outside the gene matches: 6. The CDR3 sequence is 16 residues long. Germline V gene lookup returns CDR1 MNHEY and CDR2 SVGEGT. For the CDR3, the DNA is TGTGCCAGCAGTTACCCCCCTAGCGGGGGGTTCTACGAGCAGTACTTC. Translating it yields CASSYPPSGGFYEQYF.

This clonotype was seen ten or more times. The V gene is TRBV15, the J gene TRBJ1-2; D gene uncertain. Germline CDR1 is LNHNV and CDR2 is YYDKDF (reference sequence). Trimming took off 0 bases at V and 0 bases at J, with 8 bases between the two ends. The CDR3 totals 15 residues. The CDR3 sequence: CATSRDRGANYGYTF. The CDR3 DNA follows: TGTGCCACCAGCAGAGATCGAGGAGCTAACTATGGCTACACCTTC. The full variable domain, rest sourced from reference TRBV15 and TRBJ1-2, is DAMVIQNPRYQVTQFGKPVTLSCSQTLNHNVMYWYQQKSSQAPKLLFHYYDKDFNNEADTPDNFQSRRPNTSFCFLDIRSPGLGDTAMYLCATSRDRGANYGYTFGSGTRLTVV.

In nucleotides, the CDR3 is TGCGCCAGCAGCCAAGGCATAGGGGTGATTGAAAAACTGTTTTTT. Its translation: CASSQGIGVIEKLFF. V gene TRBV4-3 combines with J gene TRBJ1-4; D perhaps matches TRBD1 (5 bases). Germline CDR1 reads LGHNA; CDR2 reads YSLEER. This CDR3 is 15 amino acids long. V dropped 1 base and J dropped 7 bases, with 13 bases sitting between them.

V usage is TRBV9 and J usage is TRBJ1-1; no definite D call. Trimming left V 6 bases short and J 4 bases short, with 13 bases between. The CDR3 consists of 13 residues. CDR1 and CDR2 (germline): SGDLS, YYNGEE. The CDR3 nucleotides are TGTGCCAGCAAGGCAGACTCTTTCACTGAAGCTTTCTTT. It translates to CASKADSFTEAFF.

The J gene is TRBJ2-1, the V gene TRBV19; 12 bases align to TRBD1. Germline loops: CDR1 LNHDA, CDR2 SQIVND (reference sequence). The CDR3 totals 16 residues. J gave up 5 bases and V 5 bases, and 7 bases lay outside the gene matches. The CDR3 DNA sequence: TGTGCCAGTAGTCCGGGGACAGGGGGCTGGAACAATGAGCAGTTCTTC. This codes for CASSPGTGGWNNEQFF.

The V call is TRBV4-2, the J call TRBJ2-7, with 13 positions matching TRBD2. V shed 4 bases, J shed 1 base, and the junction held 4 bases outside the gene matches. The length of the CDR3 is 16 residues. Germline V CDR1 and CDR2: LGHNA, YNFKEQ. This chain's CDR3 is CASSPKTSGGSYEQYF. The CDR3 DNA follows: TGTGCCAGCAGCCCCAAGACTAGCGGGGGGTCCTACGAGCAGTACTTC.

The gene calls are TRBV3-1 and TRBJ1-1; D ambiguous. V was clipped by 5 bases and J by 6 bases, with 16 bases between them. Germline V lookup: CDR1 LGHDT, CDR2 YNNKEL (reference sequence). This CDR3 comprises 14 residues. CDR3 sequence: CASSVRSGRAEAFF. DNA for the CDR3: TGTGCCAGCAGCGTACGTTCCGGCCGGGCTGAAGCTTTCTTT.

A few counts support this clonotype. This chain uses TRBV20-1 with TRBJ2-1; 7 bases match TRBD1. CDR1 is DFQATT, CDR2 SNEGSKA, per germline (reference sequence). V shed 2 bases, J shed 0 bases, and the junction held 4 bases outside the gene matches. The CDR3 runs to 15 residues. CDR3 DNA: TGCAGTGCTAGAACAGGGGCTGTCTCCTACAATGAGCAGTTCTTC. This translates into CSARTGAVSYNEQFF.

This chain joins TRBV28 and TRBJ2-7; 7 bases align to TRBD1. V shed 3 bases, J shed 4 bases, and the junction held 9 bases outside the gene matches. The germline CDR1 and CDR2 sequences are MDHEN and SYDVKM. CDR3 length equals 15 residues. Here the CDR3 DNA reads TGTGCCAGCAGTTTTCAGGGGGTAGCTGTTTACGAGCAGTACTTC. Its protein product is CASSFQGVAVYEQYF. The variable domain in full, with the rest retrieved from reference TRBV28 and TRBJ2-7, is DVKVTQSSRYLVKRTGEKVFLECVQDMDHENMFWYRQDPGLGLRLIYFSYDVKMKEKGDIPEGYSVSREKKERFSLILESASTNQTSMYLCASSFQGVAVYEQYFGPGTRLTVT.

This chain joins TRBV6-1 and TRBJ2-7; possibly TRBD1 or TRBD2 for D (6 bases each). The CDR3 consists of 18 residues. Germline V gene lookup returns CDR1 MNHNS and CDR2 SASEGT. Trimming took 0 bases from V and 2 from J, leaving 20 bases between them. CDR3 region: CASSEALLGGRSPYEQYF. CDR3 nucleotides: TGTGCCAGCAGTGAAGCGCTTCTGGGGGGCAGATCCCCCTACGAGCAGTACTTC.

The table lists this clonotype with many counts. The rearrangement joins TRBV29-1 to TRBJ2-7, with 7 bases matching TRBD1. The CDR3 is 13 residues long. V lost 8 bases and J lost 2; bases outside the gene matches: 9. Germline-derived CDR1 and CDR2 are SQVTM and ANQGSEA. CDR3 sequence (DNA): TGCAGCTTTCACCGGGACAGCCCCTACGAGCAGTACTTC. This gives the protein CSFHRDSPYEQYF.

A few counts support this clonotype. The J gene is TRBJ2-1, the V gene TRBV29-1; D is undetermined. The CDR3 consists of 12 residues. Trimming left V 4 bases short and J 5 bases short, with 9 bases between. Per the germline V gene, CDR1 is SQVTM and CDR2 is ANQGSEA. The DNA of the CDR3 is TGCAGCGTTGCTTCGGTGAACAATGAGCAGTTCTTC. Translation: CSVASVNNEQFF.

The CDR3 protein is CASSLQEAQYF. Here the CDR3 DNA reads TGTGCCAGCAGCCTCCAAGAGGCCCAGTACTTC. This chain uses TRBV11-1 with TRBJ2-7; D unclear. Looked up from germline, CDR1 is SGHAT and CDR2 is FQDESV (reference sequence). The CDR3 contains 11 residues. V was shortened by 5 bases and J by 10 bases, with 12 bases between the two germline ends.

V and J are TRBV20-1 and TRBJ2-7, with TRBD2 matching 7 bases. This CDR3 has 16 residues. Germline CDR1 reads DFQATT; CDR2 reads SNEGSKA (reference sequence). Germline trimming cut 5 bases from V and 1 base from J; bases unmatched to any gene: 14. For the CDR3, the DNA is TGCAGTGCTGCTCCGAGCGGGACTCGTAAGTCCTACGAGCAGTACTTC. This encodes CSAAPSGTRKSYEQYF.

CDR3 DNA sequence: TGTGCCAGCAGTTCGGACAGGGCCCACGAGCAGTACTTC. Its translation: CASSSDRAHEQYF. The chain joins TRBV12-3 or TRBV12-4 to TRBJ2-7, with 8 bases matching TRBD1. The CDR3 consists of 13 residues. J was trimmed by 5 bases and V by 4 bases; bases with no gene match: 4.

This clonotype showed up just a few times. The rearrangement links TRBV20-1 to TRBJ2-1; 10 bases are a match to TRBD2. Per germline, CDR1 DFQATT and CDR2 SNEGSKA (reference sequence). The CDR3 runs to 15 residues. V dropped 5 bases and J dropped 2; count of bases not matched to a gene: 6. Written as DNA, the CDR3 is TGCAGTGCTCCGAAAAGCGGGGGGGCCTACAATGAGCAGTTCTTC. As protein: CSAPKSGGAYNEQFF.

The chain recombines TRBV7-7 with TRBJ2-7; 8 nucleotides align to TRBD2. Germline V gives CDR1 SSHAT, CDR2 FNYEAQ (reference sequence). The CDR3 is 14 residues long. The DNA for the CDR3 is TGTGCTAGCTGCCCCGCGGGGGGCTCCTACGAGCAGTACTTC. It yields the protein CASCPAGGSYEQYF. Using reference TRBV7-7 and TRBJ2-7 for the parts outside the CDR3, the full variable domain is GAGVSQSPRYKVTKRGQDVTLRCDPISSHATLYWYQQALGQGPEFLTYFNYEAQPDKSGLPSDRFSAERPEGSISTLTIQRTEQRDSAMYRCASCPAGGSYEQYFGPGTRLTVT.

On this clonotype itself: With a much larger clone just one base away, this may be a read error. This chain joins TRBV5-5 and TRBJ2-3; D perhaps matches TRBD2 (6 bases). CDR1 and CDR2 (germline): SGHKS, YYEKEE (reference sequence). This CDR3 has 14 residues. The ends were cut back, 7 bases at V and 2 bases at J, with 14 bases in the middle. In DNA form, the CDR3 reads TGTGCCAGCCGGAACGGGGGTTCCACAGATACGCAGTATTTT. Translating it yields CASRNGGSTDTQYF.